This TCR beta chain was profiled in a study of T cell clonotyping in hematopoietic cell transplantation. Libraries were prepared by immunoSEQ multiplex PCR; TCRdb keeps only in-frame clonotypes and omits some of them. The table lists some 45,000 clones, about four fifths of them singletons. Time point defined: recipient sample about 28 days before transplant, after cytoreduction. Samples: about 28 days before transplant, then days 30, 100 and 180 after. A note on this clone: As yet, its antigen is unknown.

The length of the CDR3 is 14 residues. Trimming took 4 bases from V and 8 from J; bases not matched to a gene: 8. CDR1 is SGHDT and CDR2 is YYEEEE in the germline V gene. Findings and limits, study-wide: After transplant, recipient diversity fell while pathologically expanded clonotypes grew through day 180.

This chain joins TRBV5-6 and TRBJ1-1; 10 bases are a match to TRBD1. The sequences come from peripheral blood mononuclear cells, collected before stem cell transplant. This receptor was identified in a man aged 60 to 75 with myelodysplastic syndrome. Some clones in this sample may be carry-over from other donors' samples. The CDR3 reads CASSRSGTGEEAFF. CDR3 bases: TGTGCCAGCAGCCGATCCGGGACAGGGGAGGAAGCTTTCTTT.